Sequencing of this TCR beta chain was carried out in a study of tumor-infiltrating lymphocytes in primary liver carcinoma. Study context: The patient group consisted of men and women aged 30 to 69 years. Staging placed the tumors at T1-T3 N0M0, and they measured roughly 4.2 to 10 cm across. Study results and limitations: Relative to tumor region pairs, the tumor-adjacent and tumor-blood pairs showed overlap that was lower.

Unsorted bulk tissue of roughly 19-30 mg yielded co-extracted RNA and DNA. Starting material of roughly 0.45 ug total RNA yielded TCR beta cDNA via a constant-region primer. What produced the TCR beta libraries was three nested multiplex PCR rounds using slightly modified ARM-PCR. The first two PCR rounds used TRBV1-TRBV30 primers with a Cbeta primer, roughly 10 cycles each. TCRdb called the multiplex PCR reads again in MiXCR, with one record for every CDR3 protein. The sample records about 120,000 distinct CDR3 sequences, under 70% being singletons. CDR3 length: 15 residues. V shed 5 bases and J shed 1 base, with 11 bases lying between them. CDR1 and CDR2 (germline): MDHEN, SYDVKM. At least ten counts were recorded for this clonotype. The antigen remains unidentified.

V usage is TRBV28 and J usage is TRBJ1-4; the D gene is possibly TRBD1 (6 bases). The TCR originated in an older woman with primary liver carcinoma and hepatitis B virus infection. The sequenced material came from tumor-adjacent normal liver tissue. The CDR3 DNA follows: TGTGCCAGCAGTCCCACAGGGAGAACTAATGAAAAACTGTTTTTT. This codes for CASSPTGRTNEKLFF.